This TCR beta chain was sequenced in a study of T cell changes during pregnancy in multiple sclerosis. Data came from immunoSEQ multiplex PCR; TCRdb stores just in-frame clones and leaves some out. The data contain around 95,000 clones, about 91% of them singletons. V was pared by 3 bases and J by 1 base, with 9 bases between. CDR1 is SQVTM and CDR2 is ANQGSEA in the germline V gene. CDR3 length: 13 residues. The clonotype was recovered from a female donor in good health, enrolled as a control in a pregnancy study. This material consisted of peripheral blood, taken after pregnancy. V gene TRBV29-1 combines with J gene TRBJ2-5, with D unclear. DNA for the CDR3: TGCAGCGTTGATTGGCAAACCCAAGAGACCCAGTACTTC. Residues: CSVDWQTQETQYF. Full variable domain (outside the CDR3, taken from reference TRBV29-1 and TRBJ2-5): SAVISQKPSRDICQRGTSLTIQCQVDSQVTMMFWYRQQPGQSLTLIATANQGSEATYESGFVIDKFPISRPNLTFSTLTVSNMSPEDSSIYLCSVDWQTQETQYFGPGTRLLVL.